The count of the clone carrying this TCR beta chain is one. This entry is derived from a study of blood T cell repertoires in COVID-19. For the study at large: There were acute and convalescent COVID-19 samples, and they came from the United States, Italy and Spain. Sample material is recorded as cDNA or gDNA derived from T cells, B-cell-depleted T cells, or PBMCs.

Authors' methods: Reference gene primer amplification yielded estimated nucleated cell counts. TCRdb's table, derived via immunoSEQ multiplex PCR, lists solely in-frame clones and lacks some. For V, J and clone size, that table is used; D and trimming come from the DNA. This table has tens of thousands of clones, almost 90% appearing once. The clonotype comes from a human donor in a cohort sampled during active COVID-19. The sequenced sample was peripheral blood.

The CDR3 nucleotides are TGTGCCAGCAGCTTAAGTTTCGGGGGGGCCGATGAGCAGTTCTTC. Protein: CASSLSFGGADEQFF. The chain uses TRBV7-6 and TRBJ2-1; 8 bases are shared with TRBD2. V shed 2 bases and J 8 bases; nucleotides not matched to a gene: 8. The CDR3 is made up of 15 amino acids. Germline CDR1 and CDR2: SGHVS and FNYEAQ.